These 4 T cell receptor beta chains were sequenced from one sample in a study of post-analysis software for immune sequencing data. The antigens of these receptors remain unknown. Study findings and constraints: There were about 5 TRBV segments more frequent in patients than controls, and TRBV5-6, TRBV5-1 and TRBV20-1 were among them.

cDNA libraries for TCR beta contained unique molecular identifiers. TCRdb recomputed calls from the PCR reads with MiXCR, one row per CDR3 protein. Among fewer than 850,000 distinct CDR3 sequences listed, 25% to 30% were seen once. Sequenced material: blood. The source of these receptors is a girl under 18 with multiple sclerosis.

The genes are TRBV20-1 and TRBJ1-2; tentative D call: TRBD1 (5 bases). V shed 0 bases and J shed 4 bases, with 27 bases lying between them. The CDR3 runs 19 residues. CDR1 is DFQATT and CDR2 is SNEGSKA in the germline V gene (reference sequence). The CDR3 spells CSARDPHGTLRGDPYGYTF. The CDR3 nucleotides read TGCAGTGCTAGAGATCCGCACGGGACCCTCCGGGGGGATCCCTATGGCTACACCTTC.

This clonotype has only a few counts. The chain is built from TRBV20-1 and TRBJ2-3, with TRBD2 matching 12 bases. CDR3 length: 15 residues. The V gene end was trimmed by 5 bases and the J gene end by 1 base; junction bases not matched to a gene: 4. Looked up from germline, CDR1 is DFQATT and CDR2 is SNEGSKA (reference sequence). In DNA form, the CDR3 reads TGCAGTGCTTCGCTAGCGGGAGGGGGCACAGATACGCAGTATTTT. This encodes CSASLAGGGTDTQYF.

The chain couples TRBV27 to TRBJ2-5; TRBD1 might be the D (7 bases). Germline CDR1 and CDR2: MNHEY and SMNVEV (reference sequence). The CDR3 has 15 residues. V gave up 0 bases and J gave up 11 bases, with 19 bases separating them. The DNA for the CDR3 is TGTGCCAGCAGTTTATCAGGGCAGGGGGGTCTCCGGCAGTACTTC. This encodes CASSLSGQGGLRQYF.

This clonotype appeared once. This sequence joins TRBV21-1 and TRBJ1-1. TRBV21-1 is flagged as a pseudogene. The CDR3 sequence is 12 residues long. In DNA, the CDR3 is TGTGCCAGCAGCAAACCGGGCCTTGAAGCTTTCTTT. Translating gives CASSKPGLEAFF.